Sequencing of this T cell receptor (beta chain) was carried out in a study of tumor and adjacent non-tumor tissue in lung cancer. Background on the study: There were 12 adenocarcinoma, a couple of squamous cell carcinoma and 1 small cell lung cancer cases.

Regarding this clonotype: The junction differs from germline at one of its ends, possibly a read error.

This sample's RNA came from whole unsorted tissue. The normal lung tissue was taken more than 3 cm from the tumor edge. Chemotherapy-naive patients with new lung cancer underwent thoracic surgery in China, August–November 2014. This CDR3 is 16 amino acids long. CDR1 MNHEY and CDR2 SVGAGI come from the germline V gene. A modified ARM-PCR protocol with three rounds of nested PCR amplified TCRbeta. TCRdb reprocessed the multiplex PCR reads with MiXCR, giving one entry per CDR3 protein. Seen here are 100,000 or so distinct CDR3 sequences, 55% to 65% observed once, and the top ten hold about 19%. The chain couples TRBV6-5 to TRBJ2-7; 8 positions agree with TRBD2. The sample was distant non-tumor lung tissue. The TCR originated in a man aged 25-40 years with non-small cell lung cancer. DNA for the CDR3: TGTACCAGCAGTTCAGTGTACGGGGGGGTGACCAACGAGCAGTACTTC. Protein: CTSSSVYGGVTNEQYF.